These 22 T cell receptor beta chains originate from one sample sequenced in a study of T-cell reconstitution after alpha-beta-depleted transplantation in children. A library of TCRbeta sequences, prepared with unique molecular identifiers, was generated. TCRdb fed the PCR reads into MiXCR, producing one record per CDR3 protein. The sample yields approximately 400,000 distinct CDR3 sequences, about a tenth seen once. The material sequenced was PBMCs from the stem cell graft donor, taken from the stem cell graft. The source is a human donor who donated a stem cell graft to a child with acute myeloid leukemia.

This clonotype was counted between two and nine times. This chain uses TRBV20-1 with TRBJ1-2, with TRBD1 matching 8 bases. Germline V gives CDR1 DFQATT, CDR2 SNEGSKA (reference sequence). Losses at the gene ends were 0 bases for V and 3 bases for J; bases not matched to a gene: 6. The CDR3 spans 15 residues. The CDR3: CSARDLGQGDYGYTF. The CDR3 nucleotides are TGCAGTGCTAGAGATCTCGGACAGGGAGACTATGGCTACACCTTC.

The chain combines TRBV6-1 with TRBJ2-7; tentatively, D is TRBD2 (5 bases). Per germline, CDR1 MNHNS and CDR2 SASEGT. The CDR3 extends over 13 amino acids. Trimming took 5 bases from V and 0 from J, leaving 8 bases between them. CDR3 in amino acids: CASSRGRSYEQYF. The CDR3 DNA reads TGTGCCAGCAGTCGGGGTCGCTCCTACGAGCAGTACTTC.

The J gene is TRBJ2-7, the V gene TRBV11-3; 8 bases agree with TRBD2. The CDR3 runs to 17 residues. J gave up 6 bases and V 2 bases, and 15 bases lay outside the gene matches. Germline V gene data show CDR1 as SGHNT and CDR2 as YENEEA. The CDR3 DNA reads TGTGCCAGCAGCTTAACGGGAGGGCCGGGGCCTTCGGGCGAGCAGTACTTC. It codes for CASSLTGGPGPSGEQYF.

The sample holds a few counts of this clonotype. This chain joins TRBV12-3 or TRBV12-4 and TRBJ2-2; a weak D match, TRBD1 (5 bases). Trimming left V 7 bases short and J 0 bases short, with 12 bases between. CDR3 length equals 15 residues. DNA for the CDR3: TGTGCCAGCACCCGTGGGGCAGCGAACACCGGGGAGCTGTTTTTT. Its protein product is CASTRGAANTGELFF.

In its sample, this clonotype was seen many times. The chain uses TRBV12-3 or TRBV12-4 and TRBJ1-5; TRBD1 agrees at 9 bases. V shed 5 bases and J 4 bases; nucleotides not matched to a gene: 3. CDR3 length: 14 residues. CDR3 coding DNA: TGTGCCAGCAGTCGGGACAGGGCAAATCAGCCCCAGCATTTT. Translating it yields CASSRDRANQPQHF.

In this sample, this clonotype turned up a few times. The chain is built from TRBV5-1 and TRBJ2-7; D call uncertain. CDR3 size: 12 residues. Trimming took off 6 bases at V and 2 bases at J, with 9 bases between the two ends. Germline CDR1 and CDR2: SGHRS and YFSETQ. In DNA form, the CDR3 reads TGCGCCAGCATGGAACAACCCTACGAGCAGTACTTC. This translates into CASMEQPYEQYF.

This clonotype was detected a few times. This chain links TRBV10-2 with TRBJ2-7; D is perhaps TRBD1 or TRBD2 (5 bases each). This CDR3 spans 15 amino acids. Germline V gene lookup returns CDR1 WSHSY and CDR2 SAAADI. Trimming removed 3 bases from V and 6 bases from J, with 18 bases in between. The CDR3 protein is CASSDFSDWGSEQYV. In DNA, the CDR3 is TGCGCCAGCAGTGACTTTTCCGACTGGGGGAGCGAGCAGTACGTC.

This clonotype was seen a handful of times. The chain employs TRBV6-1 and TRBJ1-2; TRBD1 might be the D (5 bases). The CDR3 extends over 16 amino acids. Germline values: CDR1 MNHNS, CDR2 SASEGT. V shed 6 bases and J shed 4 bases, with 21 bases lying between them. The CDR3 loop reads CASRRGTAAFGYGYTF. The CDR3, as DNA: TGTGCCAGCAGGCGCGGGACGGCGGCCTTCGGCTATGGCTACACCTTC.

In DNA, the CDR3 is TGTGCCAGCAGCTGGGGCGAAATACCACAGGAGTCCTATGGCTACACCTTC. Translating gives CASSWGEIPQESYGYTF. The rearrangement links TRBV5-6 to TRBJ1-2; D possibly corresponds to TRBD1 (5 bases). The CDR3 is 17 residues long. Germline V gene lookup returns CDR1 SGHDT and CDR2 YYEEEE. V lost 3 bases, J lost 4 bases, and 22 bases lay in between.

This chain connects TRBV7-9 to TRBJ1-1; D might be TRBD1 (6 bases). This CDR3 spans 13 amino acids. CDR1 and CDR2 from the germline V gene are SEHNR and FQNEAQ (reference sequence). The V end lost 1 base, the J end lost 10 bases, and 13 bases lay between the germline ends. CDR3 loop: CASSLGAGGIAFF. The DNA for the CDR3 is TGTGCCAGCAGCTTAGGTGCGGGGGGCATAGCTTTCTTT.

This clonotype has a single count. J is TRBJ2-5 and V is TRBV12-3 or TRBV12-4; D possibly uses TRBD1 or TRBD2 (6 bases each). With 8 bases removed from V and 0 bases from J, the gap between germline ends came to 28 bases. The CDR3 runs to 19 residues. The CDR3 DNA sequence: TGTGCCAGCTGTTCCGGGGGCGGGGAACCAGGGGCGTACCAAGAGACCCAGTACTTC. It yields the protein CASCSGGGEPGAYQETQYF.

The rearrangement links TRBV27 to TRBJ1-1; D call uncertain. Germline assignment: CDR1 MNHEY and CDR2 SMNVEV (reference sequence). The CDR3 is made up of 15 amino acids. The ends were cut back, 5 bases at V and 4 bases at J, with 17 bases in the middle. This CDR3 reads CASSVDTGAGTEAFF. CDR3 DNA sequence: TGTGCCAGCAGTGTAGACACGGGCGCGGGCACTGAAGCTTTCTTT.

The table lists this clonotype with a few counts. The rearrangement links TRBV7-9 to TRBJ2-1, with D possibly being TRBD2 (6 bases). CDR1 and CDR2 from the germline V gene are SEHNR and FQNEAQ (reference sequence). The ends were cut back, 3 bases at V and 3 bases at J, with 12 bases in the middle. This CDR3 spans 15 amino acids. The CDR3 DNA is TGTGCCAGCAGCTTGGTTGATAGCGGCTACAATGAGCAGTTCTTC. Translation gives CASSLVDSGYNEQFF. The full variable domain, rest sourced from reference TRBV7-9 and TRBJ2-1, is DTGVSQNPRHKITKRGQNVTFRCDPISEHNRLYWYRQTLGQGPEFLTYFQNEAQLEKSRLLSDRFSAERPKGSFSTLEIQRTEQGDSAMYLCASSLVDSGYNEQFFGPGTRLTVL.

In this sample, this clonotype turned up a few times. The chain is built from TRBV18 and TRBJ1-5; the D gene is possibly TRBD1 (6 bases). The CDR3 contains 14 residues. CDR1 and CDR2 from the germline V gene are KGHSH and LQKENI. V lost 10 bases to trimming and J lost 0 bases, with 13 bases between them. The CDR3 loop is CATSLTGSNQPQHF. The DNA of the CDR3 is TGTGCCACGTCCTTGACAGGTAGCAATCAGCCCCAGCATTTT.

This clonotype has more than one count but fewer than ten. The rearrangement uses TRBV5-1 and TRBJ2-3; 8 positions match TRBD2. Germline V lookup: CDR1 SGHRS, CDR2 YFSETQ. V lost 5 bases and J lost 0; bases outside the gene matches: 5. The CDR3 loop spans 15 amino acids. The CDR3 sequence is CASRRAGVSTDTQYF. The CDR3 DNA reads as TGCGCCAGCAGGCGAGCGGGAGTGAGCACAGATACGCAGTATTTT.

This clonotype has just a few counts. The gene calls are TRBV2 and TRBJ2-5, with 9 bases matching TRBD2. CDR3 length equals 14 residues. The V and J ends lost 8 bases and 5 bases, in that order; junction bases with no gene match: 9. Germline CDR1 SNHLY, CDR2 FYNNEI. For the CDR3, the DNA is TGTGCCAGCGAGGGCGGGGGGGCCCGGGAGACCCAGTACTTC. Translated, it gives CASEGGGARETQYF.

This clonotype has only a few counts. This chain connects TRBV7-9 to TRBJ1-1; D ambiguous. The ends were cut back, 1 base at V and 10 bases at J, with 10 bases in the middle. CDR1 is SEHNR, CDR2 FQNEAQ, per germline (reference sequence). This CDR3 comprises 12 residues. This chain's CDR3 is CASSLVSGRAFF. In DNA form, the CDR3 reads TGTGCCAGCAGCTTAGTATCGGGAAGAGCTTTCTTT. The entire variable domain, with the rest obtained from reference TRBV7-9 and TRBJ1-1, is as follows: DTGVSQNPRHKITKRGQNVTFRCDPISEHNRLYWYRQTLGQGPEFLTYFQNEAQLEKSRLLSDRFSAERPKGSFSTLEIQRTEQGDSAMYLCASSLVSGRAFFGQGTRLTVV.

This clonotype is labeled as medium-sized (0.01 to 0.1%). The chain joins TRBV10-3 to TRBJ1-4; no definite D call. From germline, CDR1 is ENHRY and CDR2 SYGVKD. The germline V and J ends were trimmed by 10 bases and 2 bases, with 17 bases remaining between them. CDR3 length: 15 residues. CDR3 nucleotide sequence: TGTGCCACCAAACCGGGCCCCGACACTAATGAAAAACTGTTTTTT. Encoded protein: CATKPGPDTNEKLFF.

Regarding this clonotype: A much larger clone differs from this one at a single base, so this may be a read error. The chain employs TRBV12-3 or TRBV12-4 and TRBJ1-1; unclear D gene. This CDR3 spans 13 amino acids. CDR3 in amino acids: CASSPRTGADAFF. For the CDR3, the DNA is TGTGCCAGCAGTCCACGAACGGGAGCTGACGCTTTCTTT.

This clonotype was detected only a few times. This rearrangement joins TRBV10-3 to TRBJ2-3; D gene ambiguous. Germline CDR1 reads ENHRY; CDR2 reads SYGVKD. The CDR3 runs to 13 residues. V was cut by 5 bases and J by 1 base, with 7 bases left in between. CDR3 DNA: TGTGCCATCAGTCCCCAGGGCACAGATACGCAGTATTTT. Protein sequence: CAISPQGTDTQYF.

The chain is built from TRBV7-6 and TRBJ2-2, with 8 bases matching TRBD1. Germline V gives CDR1 SGHVS, CDR2 FNYEAQ. V dropped 5 bases and J dropped 6; count of bases not matched to a gene: 14. There are 17 residues in the CDR3. Here the CDR3 DNA reads TGTGCCAGCAGCCTGGGGATGGGGACAGGTTATTCCGGGGAGCTGTTTTTT. Amino acid sequence: CASSLGMGTGYSGELFF.

This clonotype was seen ten or more times. The V gene is TRBV5-4, the J gene TRBJ2-1, with D possibly matching TRBD2 (7 bases). V lost 6 bases to trimming and J lost 4 bases, with 17 bases between them. This CDR3 is 15 amino acids long. Germline CDR1 is SGHNT and CDR2 is YYREEE (reference sequence). The CDR3 loop is CASTLERGGYNEQFF. CDR3 in DNA: TGTGCCAGCACATTAGAGAGGGGGGGGTACAATGAGCAGTTCTTC.